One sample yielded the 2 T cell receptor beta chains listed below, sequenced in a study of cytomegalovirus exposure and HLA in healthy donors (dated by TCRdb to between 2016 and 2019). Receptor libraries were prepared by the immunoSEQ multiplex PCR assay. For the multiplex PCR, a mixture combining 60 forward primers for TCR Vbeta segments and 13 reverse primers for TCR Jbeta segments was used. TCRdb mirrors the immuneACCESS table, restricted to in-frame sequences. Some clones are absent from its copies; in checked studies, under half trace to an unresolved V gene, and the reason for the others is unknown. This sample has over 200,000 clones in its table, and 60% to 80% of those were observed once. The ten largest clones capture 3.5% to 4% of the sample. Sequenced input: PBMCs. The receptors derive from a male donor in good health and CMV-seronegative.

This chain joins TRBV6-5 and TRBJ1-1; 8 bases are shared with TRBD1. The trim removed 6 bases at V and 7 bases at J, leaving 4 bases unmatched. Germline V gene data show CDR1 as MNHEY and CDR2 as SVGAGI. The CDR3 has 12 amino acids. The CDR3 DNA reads TGTGCCAGCAGCCAGGGGGCCGGTGAAGCTTTCTTT. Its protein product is CASSQGAGEAFF.

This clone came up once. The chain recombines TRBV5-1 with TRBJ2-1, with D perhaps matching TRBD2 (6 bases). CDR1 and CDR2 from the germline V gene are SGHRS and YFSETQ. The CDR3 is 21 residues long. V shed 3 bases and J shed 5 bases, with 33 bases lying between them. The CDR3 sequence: CASSSIKGLSTSLPGDNEQFF. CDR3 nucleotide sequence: TGCGCCAGCAGCTCCATAAAGGGACTCTCTACAAGTTTGCCAGGAGACAATGAGCAGTTCTTC. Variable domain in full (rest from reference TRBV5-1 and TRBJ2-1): KAGVTQTPRYLIKTRGQQVTLSCSPISGHRSVSWYQQTPGQGLQFLFEYFSETQRNKGNFPGRFSGRQFSNSRSEMNVSTLELGDSALYLCASSSIKGLSTSLPGDNEQFFGPGTRLTVL.